The clone carrying this T cell receptor beta chain has more than one count but fewer than ten. PCR involved 60 Vbeta and 13 Jbeta primers. Profiled with immunoSEQ multiplex PCR; TCRdb holds only in-frame clones, not every one. The table lists about 200,000 clones, around 73% of them singletons. The data derive from a study of cytomegalovirus exposure and HLA in healthy donors. The CDR3 extends over 14 amino acids. CDR1 SGHDT and CDR2 YYEEEE come from the germline V gene. The V end lost 4 bases, the J end lost 2 bases, and 11 bases lay between the germline ends. The source material was PBMCs. J is TRBJ2-3 and V is TRBV5-6, with unresolved D. The receptor was derived from a woman in her thirties in good health and CMV-seronegative. CDR3 DNA: TGTGCCAGCAGCGAGAAGTTCACCACAGATACGCAGTATTTT. Translated: CASSEKFTTDTQYF.